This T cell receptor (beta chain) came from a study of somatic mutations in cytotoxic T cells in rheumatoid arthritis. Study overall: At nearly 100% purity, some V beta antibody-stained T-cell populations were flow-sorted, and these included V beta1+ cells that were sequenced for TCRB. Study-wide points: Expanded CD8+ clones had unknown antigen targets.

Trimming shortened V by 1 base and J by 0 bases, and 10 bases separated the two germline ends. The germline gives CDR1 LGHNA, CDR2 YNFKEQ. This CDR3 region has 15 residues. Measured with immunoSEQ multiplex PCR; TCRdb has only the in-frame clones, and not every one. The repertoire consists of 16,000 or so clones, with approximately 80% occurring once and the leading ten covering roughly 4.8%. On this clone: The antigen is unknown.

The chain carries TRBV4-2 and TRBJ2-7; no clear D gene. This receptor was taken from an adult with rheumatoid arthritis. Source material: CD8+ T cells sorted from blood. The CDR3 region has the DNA TGTGCCAGCAGCCAAGGAGTGGGGAACTCCTACGAGCAGTACTTC. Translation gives CASSQGVGNSYEQYF.